These 17 T cell receptor beta chains were all obtained from the same sample, sequenced in a study of blood T cell repertoires in COVID-19. The protocol was immunoSEQ multiplex PCR, while the TCRdb copy is restricted to in-frame clones and leaves out a portion. The table records almost 250,000 clones, approximately 90% of them present only once. Sequenced: PBMCs or T cells enriched from blood (not recorded which). The receptor source for this set is a woman aged 30 to 39 who had recovered from COVID-19.

The chain is built from TRBV5-1 and TRBJ1-6; D not certain. The CDR3 sequence is 15 residues long. With 1 base removed from V and 8 bases from J, the gap between germline ends came to 13 bases. CDR1 SGHRS and CDR2 YFSETQ come from the germline V gene. The CDR3 sequence is CASSLIGQEDSPLHF. The CDR3 nucleotides are TGCGCCAGCAGCTTGATCGGCCAGGAGGATTCACCCCTCCACTTT. The full variable domain, rest sourced from reference TRBV5-1 and TRBJ1-6, is KAGVTQTPRYLIKTRGQQVTLSCSPISGHRSVSWYQQTPGQGLQFLFEYFSETQRNKGNFPGRFSGRQFSNSRSEMNVSTLELGDSALYLCASSLIGQEDSPLHFGNGTRLTVT.

V gene TRBV7-2 combines with J gene TRBJ2-2, with TRBD1 matching over 7 bases. Per the germline V gene, CDR1 is SGHTA and CDR2 is FQGNSA. The CDR3 loop spans 14 amino acids. V shed 5 bases and J 4 bases; nucleotides not matched to a gene: 4. CDR3 sequence reads: CASSEYRGTGELFF. DNA of the CDR3: TGTGCCAGCAGCGAATACAGGGGCACCGGGGAGCTGTTTTTT.

This clone was found once. The chain has TRBV9 and TRBJ2-1, with 14 bases lining up with TRBD2. This CDR3 comprises 15 residues. V lost 6 bases to trimming and J lost 7 bases; unmatched junction nucleotides: 6. Germline-derived CDR1 and CDR2 are SGDLS and YYNGEE. CDR3 sequence: CASTPGLAGANEQFF. CDR3 nucleotides: TGTGCCAGCACCCCGGGACTAGCGGGAGCGAATGAGCAGTTCTTC. The full variable domain, completed using reference TRBV9 and TRBJ2-1, is DSGVTQTPKHLITATGQRVTLRCSPRSGDLSVYWYQQSLDQGLQFLIQYYNGEERAKGNILERFSAQQFPDLHSELNLSSLELGDSALYFCASTPGLAGANEQFFGPGTRLTVL.

V usage is TRBV3-1 (or the pseudogene TRBV3-2) and J usage is TRBJ2-1; 9 positions agree with TRBD2. The CDR3 spans 14 residues. Looked up from germline, CDR1 is LGHDT and CDR2 is YNNKEL (reference sequence). V lost 5 bases and J lost 15; bases outside the gene matches: 14. DNA for the CDR3: TGTGCCAGCAGCTCGGAAGGAACCGGGACTAGCAGGTTCTTC. Protein product: CASSSEGTGTSRFF.

The chain combines TRBV7-9 with TRBJ2-7; 10 bases fit TRBD2. CDR1 SEHNR and CDR2 FQNEAQ come from the germline V gene (reference sequence). The V and J ends lost 4 bases and 3 bases, in that order; junction bases with no gene match: 3. This CDR3 is 14 amino acids long. The CDR3 loop is CASSSIAGGYEQYF. CDR3 coding DNA: TGTGCCAGCAGCTCCATAGCGGGAGGCTACGAGCAGTACTTC. Complete variable domain (other parts from reference TRBV7-9 and TRBJ2-7): DTGVSQNPRHKITKRGQNVTFRCDPISEHNRLYWYRQTLGQGPEFLTYFQNEAQLEKSRLLSDRFSAERPKGSFSTLEIQRTEQGDSAMYLCASSSIAGGYEQYFGPGTRLTVT.

The chain joins TRBV24-1 to TRBJ2-2; TRBD2 aligns across 7 bases. Germline CDR1 and CDR2: KGHDR and SFDVKD. V lost 9 bases to trimming and J lost 2 bases; unmatched junction nucleotides: 2. The CDR3 covers 13 residues. Here the CDR3 reads CATGTTNTGELFF. The CDR3 DNA follows: TGTGCCACCGGGACTACCAACACCGGGGAGCTGTTTTTT.

V and J are TRBV28 and TRBJ1-2; the match to TRBD1 covers 7 bases. CDR1 and CDR2 from the germline V gene are MDHEN and SYDVKM. CDR3 size: 14 residues. The V gene end was trimmed by 5 bases and the J gene end by 8 bases; junction bases not matched to a gene: 11. CDR3 loop: CASSITYRGKGYTF. The DNA of the CDR3 is TGTGCCAGCAGTATCACCTACAGGGGTAAGGGCTACACCTTC.

The table lists this clone with a few counts. V usage is TRBV10-3 and J usage is TRBJ1-2, with 9 bases aligning to TRBD1. The length of the CDR3 is 13 residues. From germline, CDR1 is ENHRY and CDR2 SYGVKD. Trimming took 9 bases from V and 4 from J; bases not matched to a gene: 6. CDR3 coding DNA: TGTGCCATACAACAGGGGGCCGGCTATGGCTACACCTTC. Protein product: CAIQQGAGYGYTF.

In nucleotides, the CDR3 is TGTGCCAGCTCTAACGACCTGACTAGTCGGAGAAGGGGGACCCAGTACTTC. This sequence encodes CASSNDLTSRRRGTQYF. The chain joins TRBV18 to TRBJ2-5; weak D call: TRBD2 (6 bases). Per the germline V gene, CDR1 is KGHSH and CDR2 is LQKENI. V lost 6 bases, J lost 7 bases, and 27 bases lay in between. The length of the CDR3 is 17 residues. Drawing the rest from reference TRBV18 and TRBJ2-5, the complete variable domain is NAGVMQNPRHLVRRRGQEARLRCSPMKGHSHVYWYRQLPEEGLKFMVYLQKENIIDESGMPKERFSAEFPKEGPSILRIQQVVRGDSAAYFCASSNDLTSRRRGTQYFGPGTRLLVL.

This clone was seen only a few times. This sequence joins TRBV28 and TRBJ2-7, with D perhaps TRBD2 (5 bases). CDR1 is MDHEN, CDR2 SYDVKM, per germline. V gave up 9 bases and J gave up 4 bases, with 16 bases separating them. This CDR3 spans 13 amino acids. CDR3: CASRPPTKYEQYF. CDR3 sequence (DNA): TGTGCCAGTCGCCCCCCGACTAAATACGAGCAGTACTTC.

This clone was counted once. The chain couples TRBV4-3 to TRBJ2-1; 9 nucleotides align to TRBD2. The trim removed 1 base at V and 4 bases at J, leaving 2 bases unmatched. The V gene's germline CDR1 is LGHNA and CDR2 YSLEER. This CDR3 has 15 amino acids. The CDR3 is CASSQVAGGYNEQFF. CDR3 DNA: TGCGCCAGCAGCCAAGTTGCGGGAGGGTACAATGAGCAGTTCTTC.

The CDR3 region has the DNA TGCGCCAGCACCAACGACGGACAGGGATGGTACACTGAAGCTTTCTTT. Its protein is CASTNDGQGWYTEAFF. The rearrangement links TRBV5-1 to TRBJ1-1; 8 bases align to TRBD1. This CDR3 has 16 residues. V shed 6 bases, J shed 3 bases, and the junction held 13 bases outside the gene matches. CDR1 and CDR2 from the germline V gene are SGHRS and YFSETQ.

The rearrangement links TRBV19 to TRBJ1-1; a possible D gene is TRBD1 (5 bases). The CDR3 sequence is 17 residues long. V was cut by 3 bases and J by 10 bases, with 27 bases left in between. Germline V gene sequence: CDR1 LNHDA, CDR2 SQIVND (reference sequence). The CDR3 DNA follows: TGTGCCAGTAGTATGCAATCCGGACTAGGGGCCCCCACGGGAGCTTTCTTT. It specifies CASSMQSGLGAPTGAFF.

The CDR3 DNA reads as TGTGCCAGCAGCCTCTGGGCGGGAGCCACAGATACGCAGTATTTT. Translating it yields CASSLWAGATDTQYF. The rearrangement joins TRBV7-2 to TRBJ2-3, with TRBD2 identical over 7 bases. CDR3 length equals 15 residues. With V trimmed by 5 bases and J by 2 bases, 7 bases remained unmatched. CDR1 and CDR2 from the germline V gene are SGHTA and FQGNSA.

The rearrangement links TRBV28 to TRBJ1-2; D ambiguous. Per germline, CDR1 MDHEN and CDR2 SYDVKM. V was pared by 3 bases and J by 5 bases, with 7 bases between. CDR3 length equals 12 residues. CDR3 DNA sequence: TGTGCCAGCAGTTTGGTAGATTATGGCTACACCTTC. Its protein is CASSLVDYGYTF.

The chain links TRBV11-2 to TRBJ2-1, with 13 bases that match TRBD2. The CDR3 has 15 amino acids. The J segment lost 4 bases and the V segment lost 5 bases, leaving 2 bases of the junction unmatched. Germline V gives CDR1 SGHAT, CDR2 FQNNGV. CDR3 protein: CASSAGLAGYNEQFF. CDR3 DNA: TGTGCCAGCAGCGCGGGACTAGCGGGGTACAATGAGCAGTTCTTC.

The J gene is TRBJ1-2, the V gene TRBV5-1; perhaps TRBD1 as D (5 bases). Trimming left V 7 bases short and J 0 bases short, with 16 bases between. Germline loops: CDR1 SGHRS, CDR2 YFSETQ. The CDR3 runs to 15 residues. CDR3 amino acids: CASGPETAPNYGYTF. The CDR3 nucleotides are TGCGCCAGCGGCCCGGAGACAGCTCCTAACTATGGCTACACCTTC.